Shown below are 17 T cell receptor beta chains from a single sample sequenced in a study of graft-versus-host responses after intestinal transplantation. Antigens of these TCRs are unknown. The data were produced by immunoSEQ multiplex PCR, yet TCRdb's version contains in-frame clones alone and is incomplete. The top ten hold around 1.2% of the sample, which has 70,000 to 95,000 clones, approximately 92% seen once. The sample here was unstimulated CD8+ T cells sorted from spleen or lymph node cells, taken before transplant. Receptors originate from a human donor who was the organ donor for an intestinal transplant.

The chain carries TRBV14 and TRBJ2-1; D unclear. V shed 1 base and J shed 12 bases, with 10 bases lying between them. The CDR3 extends over 12 amino acids. In germline, CDR1 is SGHDN, CDR2 FVKESK. This CDR3 is CASSQVPSGQFF. The CDR3 DNA is TGTGCCAGCAGCCAAGTCCCCTCGGGGCAGTTCTTC.

The V gene is TRBV7-9, the J gene TRBJ1-1; no firm D call. The length of the CDR3 is 17 residues. Germline V gene data show CDR1 as SEHNR and CDR2 as FQNEAQ (reference sequence). V was cut by 4 bases and J by 0 bases, with 18 bases left in between. The CDR3 region has the DNA TGTGCCAGCAGCTACGGGGAGGTCATTGATGTGAACACTGAAGCTTTCTTT. Its translation is CASSYGEVIDVNTEAFF. The entire variable domain, with the rest obtained from reference TRBV7-9 and TRBJ1-1, is as follows: DTGVSQNPRHKITKRGQNVTFRCDPISEHNRLYWYRQTLGQGPEFLTYFQNEAQLEKSRLLSDRFSAERPKGSFSTLEIQRTEQGDSAMYLCASSYGEVIDVNTEAFFGQGTRLTVV.

CDR3 in DNA: TGCGCCAGCAGCCAAGACTGGACTAGCGGAGGCGAGCAGTACTTC. This encodes CASSQDWTSGGEQYF. The chain combines TRBV4-3 with TRBJ2-7, with 10 bases matching TRBD2. V gave up 0 bases and J gave up 6 bases; unmatched junction bases: 5. Per the germline V gene, CDR1 is LGHNA and CDR2 is YSLEER. This CDR3 is 15 amino acids long.

The sample holds one count of this clone. The rearrangement links TRBV6-1 to TRBJ1-4; 7 bases are shared with TRBD1. V lost 11 bases and J lost 7; bases outside the gene matches: 10. This CDR3 contains 13 residues. In germline, CDR1 is MNHNS, CDR2 SASEGT. This CDR3 reads CAGSRGPGEKLFF. CDR3 sequence (DNA): TGTGCCGGAAGTAGGGGGCCGGGTGAAAAACTGTTTTTT.

This chain connects TRBV7-8 to TRBJ2-1; 14 positions match TRBD2. CDR1 is SGHVS, CDR2 FQNEAQ, per germline. V was pared by 2 bases and J by 10 bases, with 13 bases of the junction left unmatched. The CDR3 is 18 residues long. The DNA for the CDR3 is TGTGCCAGCAGCTTATGGGGGACTAGCGGGAGCCACCGCGGAGAGCAGTTCTTC. Translation gives CASSLWGTSGSHRGEQFF.

The chain joins TRBV19 to TRBJ2-7; TRBD2 might be the D (6 bases). CDR1 is LNHDA, CDR2 SQIVND, per germline (reference sequence). This CDR3 is built from 14 residues. Between the trimmed V and J ends, which lost 1 base and 4 bases, there was a span of 11 bases. The CDR3 bases are TGTGCCAGTAGTATAGCGGGAGTGGAGTACGAGCAGTACTTC. Protein product: CASSIAGVEYEQYF.

This chain connects TRBV27 to TRBJ2-7; D ambiguous. V lost 0 bases, J lost 4 bases, and 13 bases lay in between. The CDR3 length is 15 residues. Germline lookup yields CDR1 MNHEY and CDR2 SMNVEV (reference sequence). CDR3 sequence (DNA): TGTGCCAGCAGTTTATCGGAGCCCCGCGCTTACGAGCAGTACTTC. Encoded protein: CASSLSEPRAYEQYF.

The chain employs TRBV5-1 and TRBJ1-1, with D possibly matching TRBD1 (6 bases). CDR1 is SGHRS, CDR2 YFSETQ, per germline. The CDR3 covers 16 residues. The V gene lost 2 bases and the J gene lost 3 bases, with 17 bases spanning the gap. CDR3 amino acids: CASSFVPGQWDTEAFF. The CDR3, as DNA: TGCGCCAGCAGCTTTGTACCGGGACAATGGGACACTGAAGCTTTCTTT. The full variable domain, its missing parts supplied by reference TRBV5-1 and TRBJ1-1, is KAGVTQTPRYLIKTRGQQVTLSCSPISGHRSVSWYQQTPGQGLQFLFEYFSETQRNKGNFPGRFSGRQFSNSRSEMNVSTLELGDSALYLCASSFVPGQWDTEAFFGQGTRLTVV.

The genes are TRBV5-6 and TRBJ2-7; 7 bases agree with TRBD2. Trimming took 1 base from V and 7 from J; bases not matched to a gene: 8. The V gene's germline CDR1 is SGHDT and CDR2 YYEEEE. CDR3 length equals 14 residues. For the CDR3, the DNA is TGTGCCAGCAGCTTGAGCGGGGCCCCGTGGGAGCAGTACTTC. This sequence encodes CASSLSGAPWEQYF.

J is TRBJ2-1 and V is TRBV15; 9 nucleotides agree with TRBD2. The CDR3 length is 17 residues. The germline gives CDR1 LNHNV, CDR2 YYDKDF (reference sequence). V trimming: 1 base; J trimming: 6 bases; junction bases outside the gene matches: 10. CDR3 in DNA: TGTGCCACCAGCAGAGGAGGCGGGGGGGAGGTGGGCAATGAGCAGTTCTTC. This sequence encodes CATSRGGGGEVGNEQFF.

The gene calls are TRBV9 and TRBJ2-5; 11 bases match TRBD1. Germline CDR1 SGDLS, CDR2 YYNGEE. The V and J ends lost 3 bases and 4 bases, in that order; junction bases with no gene match: 8. This CDR3 has 16 residues. CDR3 DNA sequence: TGTGCCAGCAGCGAGGGGACAGGGGGTTCTTTAGAGACCCAGTACTTC. Amino acid sequence: CASSEGTGGSLETQYF. Variable domain in full (rest from reference TRBV9 and TRBJ2-5): DSGVTQTPKHLITATGQRVTLRCSPRSGDLSVYWYQQSLDQGLQFLIQYYNGEERAKGNILERFSAQQFPDLHSELNLSSLELGDSALYFCASSEGTGGSLETQYFGPGTRLLVL.

The chain uses TRBV5-1 and TRBJ2-7; a possible D gene is TRBD2 (5 bases). V lost 5 bases, J lost 4 bases, and 7 bases lay in between. There are 11 residues in the CDR3. In germline, CDR1 is SGHRS, CDR2 YFSETQ. This chain's CDR3 is CASRTGYEQYF. The DNA for the CDR3 is TGCGCCAGCAGAACGGGGTACGAGCAGTACTTC.

The chain carries TRBV15 and TRBJ2-1; 10 bases are a match to TRBD2. The CDR3 covers 14 residues. The junction had 6 bases not matched to a gene; V was cut back by 5 bases and J by 8 bases. Germline loops: CDR1 LNHNV, CDR2 YYDKDF (reference sequence). CDR3: CATSVLAGVHEQFF. The CDR3 coding sequence is TGTGCCACCAGCGTGCTAGCGGGGGTTCATGAGCAGTTCTTC.

J is TRBJ1-1 and V is TRBV7-6, with 12 bases matching TRBD1. CDR1 is SGHVS, CDR2 FNYEAQ, per germline. The junction had 6 bases not matched to a gene; V was cut back by 2 bases and J by 5 bases. The CDR3 is 16 amino acids. CDR3 loop: CASSLRGQGAWTEAFF. CDR3 sequence (DNA): TGTGCCAGCAGCTTAAGGGGACAGGGGGCGTGGACTGAAGCTTTCTTT.

This chain uses TRBV19 with TRBJ1-1; no clear D gene. Germline V gene sequence: CDR1 LNHDA, CDR2 SQIVND (reference sequence). The CDR3 contains 14 residues. V gave up 5 bases and J gave up 3 bases, with 13 bases separating them. CDR3: CASSYGGLDTEAFF. DNA for the CDR3: TGTGCCAGTAGTTACGGAGGGCTCGACACTGAAGCTTTCTTT. Filled out from reference TRBV19 and TRBJ1-1, the complete variable domain reads DGGITQSPKYLFRKEGQNVTLSCEQNLNHDAMYWYRQDPGQGLRLIYYSQIVNDFQKGDIAEGYSVSREKKESFPLTVTSAQKNPTAFYLCASSYGGLDTEAFFGQGTRLTVV.

This rearrangement joins TRBV4-1 to TRBJ1-1; a possible D gene is TRBD1 (5 bases). Deletions cut 2 bases from V and 8 bases from J, with 9 bases between. There are 12 residues in the CDR3. Per germline, CDR1 MGHRA and CDR2 YSYEKL. CDR3 in amino acids: CASSQFGAEAFF. CDR3 DNA: TGCGCCAGCAGCCAATTTGGGGCCGAAGCTTTCTTT.

This sequence joins TRBV7-8 and TRBJ2-3, with a possible D match to TRBD1 (5 bases). CDR3 size: 15 residues. CDR1 and CDR2 (germline): SGHVS, FQNEAQ. V was trimmed by 5 bases and J by 7 bases, leaving 19 bases between them. The CDR3 nucleotides read TGTGCCAGCAGCCCAGCAGGCAGGGAATTAAATACGCAGTATTTT. Amino acids: CASSPAGRELNTQYF.